This TCR beta chain was profiled in a study of beta chain features in type 1 diabetes. Across the study: The patients were much like the healthy donors in age, gender and cell yields.

Whole-study results and caveats: TCRB CDR3s from Type 1 diabetes patients were moderately but significantly shorter in all four CD4+ subsets. Whatever favoring of shorter templates PCR might show would apply equally to patients and controls.

Sorted CD4+ subsets: naive, central memory, regulatory, stem cell-like memory (CD45RO/CCR7/CD25/CD127/CD95/CD27 panel). Of the isolated RNA, all was reverse transcribed, and so the sequenced material was expressed TCRB transcripts. Sequencing was performed with immunoSEQ multiplex PCR; in TCRdb, only in-frame clones are kept and a portion is missing. The table has under 900,000 clones, about 17% seen once; the top ten hold 0.02% to 0.025%. Comment on this clone: The target antigen is unknown.

The receptor comes from a woman aged 18-35 years in good health. Input material: naive CD4+ T cells from blood.

The CDR3 sequence: CSVEVRDLLQQQAFF. The DNA of the CDR3 is TGCAGCGTTGAAGTCAGAGATCTACTGCAACAACAAGCTTTCTTT. This sequence joins TRBV29-1 and TRBJ1-1, with D unresolved. V dropped 1 base and J dropped 9 bases, with 21 bases sitting between them. Germline values: CDR1 SQVTM, CDR2 ANQGSEA. The CDR3 totals 15 residues. The full variable domain, completed using reference TRBV29-1 and TRBJ1-1, is SAVISQKPSRDICQRGTSLTIQCQVDSQVTMMFWYRQQPGQSLTLIATANQGSEATYESGFVIDKFPISRPNLTFSTLTVSNMSPEDSSIYLCSVEVRDLLQQQAFFGQGTRLTVV.